This T cell receptor (beta chain) was identified during a study of a mutant IDH1 vaccine in newly diagnosed glioma. TCRdb's table, derived via immunoSEQ multiplex PCR, lists solely in-frame clones and lacks some. Among tens of thousands of clones, under 90% were seen once, and the ten largest hold about 6%. Regarding time point: week 11, during vaccination. The content of each vaccine dose was 300 ug of mutant IDH1 20-mer peptide, and topical imiquimod accompanied it. New IDH1-mutant, ATRX-lost WHO grade 3 or 4 astrocytomas occurred in donors. The CDR3 runs 14 residues. From germline, CDR1 is SGHTA and CDR2 FQGNSA. The V and J ends lost 5 bases and 2 bases respectively, with 12 bases between them. This clone was detected only a few times. What it binds is unknown.

Sequenced here: PBMCs, sampled from a glioma patient whose treatment included an IDH1 peptide vaccine. This TCR was recovered from a man aged 45-65 years with glioma. V usage is TRBV7-2 and J usage is TRBJ1-1, with unresolved D. The CDR3 DNA reads as TGTGCCAGCAGCCCGGGGATCAGAAACACTGAAGCTTTCTTT. The encoded protein is CASSPGIRNTEAFF.